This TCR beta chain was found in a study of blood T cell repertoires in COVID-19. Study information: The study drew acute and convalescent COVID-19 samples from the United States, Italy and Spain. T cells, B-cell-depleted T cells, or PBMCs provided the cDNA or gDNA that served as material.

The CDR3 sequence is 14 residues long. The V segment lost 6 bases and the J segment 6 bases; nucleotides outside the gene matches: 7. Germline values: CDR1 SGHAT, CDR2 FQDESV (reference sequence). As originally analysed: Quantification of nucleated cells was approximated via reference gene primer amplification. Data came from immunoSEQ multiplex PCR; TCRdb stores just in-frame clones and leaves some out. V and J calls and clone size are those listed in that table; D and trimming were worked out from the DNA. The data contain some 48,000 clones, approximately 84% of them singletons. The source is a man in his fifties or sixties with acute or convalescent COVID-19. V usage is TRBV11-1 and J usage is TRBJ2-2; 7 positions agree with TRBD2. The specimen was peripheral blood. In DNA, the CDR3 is TGTGCCAGCAGTTTCGCAGGGAGGGCCGGGGAGCTGTTTTTT. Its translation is CASSFAGRAGELFF.